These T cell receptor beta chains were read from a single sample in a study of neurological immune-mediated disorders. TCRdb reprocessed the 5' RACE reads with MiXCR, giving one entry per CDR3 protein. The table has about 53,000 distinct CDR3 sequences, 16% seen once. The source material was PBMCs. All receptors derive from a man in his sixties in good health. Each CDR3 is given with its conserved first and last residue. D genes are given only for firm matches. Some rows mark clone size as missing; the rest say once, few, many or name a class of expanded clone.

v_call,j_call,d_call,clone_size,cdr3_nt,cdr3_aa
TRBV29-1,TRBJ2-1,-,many,TGCAGCGTTGATAAAGGGGGTCAGGGTTACAATGAGCAGTTCTTC,CSVDKGGQGYNEQFF
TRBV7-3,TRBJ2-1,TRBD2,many,TGTGCCAGCAGCTCCTCAGCTAGCGGGAGAATCAATGAGCAGTTCTTC,CASSSSASGRINEQFF
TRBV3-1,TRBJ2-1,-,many,TGTGCCAGCAGCCGAGACCTAAACAATGAGCAGTTCTTC,CASSRDLNNEQFF
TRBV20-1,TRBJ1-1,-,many,TGCAGTGCTAGCACATCCGAGCCATCTTCTACGAACACTGAAGCTTTCTTT,CSASTSEPSSTNTEAFF
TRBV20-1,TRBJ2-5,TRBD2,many,TGCAGTGCCCCATCGACTAGCGGGAGGGCCTCGATAGGAGAGACCCAGTACTTC,CSAPSTSGRASIGETQYF
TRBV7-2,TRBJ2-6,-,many,TGTGCCAGCAGCTTATTTCGGACGAGGTCTGGGGCCAACGTCCTGACTTTC,CASSLFRTRSGANVLTF
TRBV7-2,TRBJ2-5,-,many,TGTGCCAGCAGCATCGGGAAGGGTGAGACCCAGTACTTC,CASSIGKGETQYF
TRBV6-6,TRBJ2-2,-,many,TGTGCCAGCAAAGGAGGATCCGGGGAGCTGTTTTTT,CASKGGSGELFF
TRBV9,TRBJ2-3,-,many,TGTGCCAGCAGCCCCCAAGGGGGGGGAGATACGCAGTATTTT,CASSPQGGGDTQYF
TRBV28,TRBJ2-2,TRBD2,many,TGTGCCAGCAGCCTCGGGGGGGGGGTAACCGGGGAGCTGTTTTTT,CASSLGGGVTGELFF
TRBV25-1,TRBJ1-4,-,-,TGTGCCAGCAGTGAATGGGCAGGGGCTAATGAAAAACTGTTTTTT,CASSEWAGANEKLFF
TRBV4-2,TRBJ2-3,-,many,TGTGCCAGCAGCCAAGTAGGGGGAGCCCCAGATACGCAGTATTTT,CASSQVGGAPDTQYF
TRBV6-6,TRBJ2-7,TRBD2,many,TGTGCCAGCAGTGGGCCCTTAGCGGGAGGGCCCTACGAGCAGTACTTC,CASSGPLAGGPYEQYF
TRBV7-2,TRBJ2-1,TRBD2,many,TGTGCCAGCAGCTTAGCGGGAGGCGGGGGAAATGAGCAGTTCTTC,CASSLAGGGGNEQFF
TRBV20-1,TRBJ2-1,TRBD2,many,TGCAGTGCTAGATCCCCTAGCGGGAGGTCCTACAATGAGCAGTTCTTC,CSARSPSGRSYNEQFF
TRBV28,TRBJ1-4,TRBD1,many,TGTGCCAGCAGTTCTTTGCCGGGGACAGCTAATGAAAAACTGTTTTTT,CASSSLPGTANEKLFF
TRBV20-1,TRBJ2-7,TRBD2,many,TGCAGTGCCGCCCCCGGGACTAGCGGGACATTCTACGAGCAGTACTTC,CSAAPGTSGTFYEQYF
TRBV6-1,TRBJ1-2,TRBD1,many,TGTGCCAGCTCCAGGACAGGGGGCGCGGGAAACTATGGCTACACCTTC,CASSRTGGAGNYGYTF
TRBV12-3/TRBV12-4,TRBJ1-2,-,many,TGTGCCAGCAGTTGGGGGCCAGGAGGGTCGGGTGGCTACACCTTC,CASSWGPGGSGGYTF
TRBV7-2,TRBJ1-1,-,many,TGTGCCAGCAGCTTAATTGAGTTCACTGAAGCTTTCTTT,CASSLIEFTEAFF
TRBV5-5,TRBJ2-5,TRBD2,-,TGTGCAAGCAGCCAGGGGACTAGCGGGGGGGCCCCCGCCCAGTACTTC,CASSQGTSGGAPAQYF
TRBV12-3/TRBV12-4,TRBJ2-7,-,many,TGTGCCAGCAGTTTTGGGACGGGGCAGTACTTC,CASSFGTGQYF
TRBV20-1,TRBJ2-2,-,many,TGCAGTGCTAGAGATAAAGGGACCGGGGAGCTGTTTTTT,CSARDKGTGELFF
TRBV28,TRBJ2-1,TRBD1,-,TGTGCCAGCTGGGGACAGGGTAAAGGGCAGTTCTTC,CASWGQGKGQFF
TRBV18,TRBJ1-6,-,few,TGTGCCAGCTCCCCGGGGGCACCCCCACCCCTCCACTTT,CASSPGAPPPLHF
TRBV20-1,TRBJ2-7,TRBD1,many,TGCAGTGCTGAGAACAGGGGGACCTACGAGCAGTACTTC,CSAENRGTYEQYF
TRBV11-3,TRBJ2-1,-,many,TGTGCCAGCAGCTTGAACGGGGGCTCCTACAATGAGCAGTTCTTC,CASSLNGGSYNEQFF
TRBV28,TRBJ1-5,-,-,TGTGCCAGCAGATCAAGCAATCAGCCCCAGCATTTT,CASRSSNQPQHF
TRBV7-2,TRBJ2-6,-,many,TGTGCCAGCAGCTCACCCCGAGGCTCACGGGTCTCTGGGGCCAACGTCCTGACTTTC,CASSSPRGSRVSGANVLTF
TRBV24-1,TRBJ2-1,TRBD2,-,TGTGCCATCGAGAGTACTAGCGGGAGTACGGATGAGCAGTTCTTC,CAIESTSGSTDEQFF
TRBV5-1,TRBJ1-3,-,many,TGCGCCAGCAGCGCAGGCGGCTCTGGAAACACCATATATTTT,CASSAGGSGNTIYF
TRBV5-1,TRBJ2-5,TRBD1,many,TGCGCCAGCAGCTTGGAGGACAGGGAAGAGACCCAGTACTTC,CASSLEDREETQYF
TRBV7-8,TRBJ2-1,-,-,TGTGCCAGCAGCGAGGCGGGGACAGTGTACAATGAGCAGTTCTTC,CASSEAGTVYNEQFF
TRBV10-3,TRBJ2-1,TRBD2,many,TGTGCCATCAGTGAGTCGTTGGCTAGCGGGACTTTCGAAAATGAGCAGTTCTTC,CAISESLASGTFENEQFF
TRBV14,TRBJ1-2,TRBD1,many,TGTGCCAGCAGCCCGTTGGACAGGGGAAGCTATGGCTACACCTTC,CASSPLDRGSYGYTF
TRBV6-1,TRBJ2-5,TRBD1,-,TGTGCCAGCAGTGCCTCGGGACAGTTCGTGACCCAGTACTTC,CASSASGQFVTQYF
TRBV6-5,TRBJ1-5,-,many,TGTGCCAGCAGTTGGCGCCGACAGGCCGGTCAGCCCCAGCATTTT,CASSWRRQAGQPQHF
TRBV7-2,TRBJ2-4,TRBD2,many,TGTGCCAGCAGCCCCCGTAGCGGGAGGGACAAGAGAAACATTCAGTACTTC,CASSPRSGRDKRNIQYF
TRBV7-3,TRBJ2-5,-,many,TGTGCCAGCAGCCCCGTGGGGGGTTGGGAGACCCAGTACTTC,CASSPVGGWETQYF
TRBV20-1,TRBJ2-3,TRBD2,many,TGCAGTGCTAGGAAACCAGCGGGAGGCGGGGAAGATACGCAGTATTTT,CSARKPAGGGEDTQYF
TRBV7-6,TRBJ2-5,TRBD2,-,TGTGCCAGCAGCTTAGCGGGGGGGGAGACCCAGTACTTC,CASSLAGGETQYF
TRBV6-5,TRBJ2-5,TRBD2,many,TGTGCCAGCAGTTACTCGGGACTAGCGGGAGGAGAGACCCAGTACTTC,CASSYSGLAGGETQYF
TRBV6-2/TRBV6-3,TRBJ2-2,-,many,TGTGCCTCTACCCAATGGACAGCGAACACCGGGGAGCTGTTTTTT,CASTQWTANTGELFF
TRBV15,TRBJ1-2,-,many,TGTGCCACCAGCAGAGAGGGAACAAGGGGCTACACCTTC,CATSREGTRGYTF
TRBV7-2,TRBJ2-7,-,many,TGTGCCAGCAGCCCGTCCCTTGGAGCGGGTCTGAACGAGCAGTACTTC,CASSPSLGAGLNEQYF